This T cell receptor (beta chain) was captured by sequencing in a study of blood T cells in healthy people across ages. Through a sample-barcoded 5' primer and a J-beta primer mix, a second PCR was run for roughly 6 to 12 cycles. TCRdb passed the 5' RACE reads through MiXCR, listing each CDR3 protein once. The table shows around 790,000 distinct CDR3 sequences, with under 45% occurring only once. As regards this clonotype: Its target is unknown.

Broader study findings: Nothing was known about donor CMV status, and this possibly confounded expanded clonotype changes.

Trimming shortened V by 6 bases and J by 3 bases, and 15 bases separated the two germline ends. The germline V gene encodes CDR1 MDHEN and CDR2 SYDVKM. The CDR3 length is 15 residues. Investigators took approximately 10 milliliters of peripheral blood from every donor. Isolation recovered at least 7 million PBMCs from every sample. The receptor was derived from a man aged 60-69 years in good health. The genes are TRBV28 and TRBJ1-5, with unresolved D. Sequencing used blood. The DNA for the CDR3 is TGTGCCAGCAGAACCCGAGGAAGGGCCAATCAGCCCCAGCATTTT. Translation: CASRTRGRANQPQHF.